Below are 28 T cell receptor beta chains sequenced from a single sample in a study of blood T cells in healthy people across ages. Sample-barcoded 5' priming and a J-beta primer mix drove a second PCR of roughly 7 to 11 cycles. Using its own MiXCR run on the 5' RACE reads, TCRdb lists one record per CDR3 protein. The sample records around 1,000,000 distinct CDR3 sequences, 20% to 25% being singletons. This same sample was also part of a study on T cells of mothers and their children.

Sequencing used blood. The receptors were gathered from a girl aged 2 to 10 in good health.

There are a few counts of this clonotype. CDR3: CASSKDYGYTF. CDR3 nucleotide sequence: TGTGCCAGCAGCAAGGACTATGGCTACACCTTC. The chain links TRBV19 to TRBJ1-2; D gene unclear. The germline CDR1 and CDR2 sequences are LNHDA and SQIVND (reference sequence). Trimming left V 9 bases short and J 3 bases short, with 8 bases between. The CDR3 consists of 11 residues.

The chain carries TRBV28 and TRBJ2-1; 11 bases match TRBD2. This CDR3 comprises 16 residues. V lost 11 bases to trimming and J lost 2 bases; unmatched junction nucleotides: 11. The germline gives CDR1 MDHEN, CDR2 SYDVKM. CDR3 nucleotide sequence: TGTGCCGGCTCAATAGTGACTAGCGGGGCCTACAATGAGCAGTTCTTC. Amino acids: CAGSIVTSGAYNEQFF.

This clonotype was counted ten times or more. The chain joins TRBV7-2 to TRBJ2-5; D is ambiguous. V shed 6 bases and J shed 4 bases, with 9 bases lying between them. Per the germline V gene, CDR1 is SGHTA and CDR2 is FQGNSA. The CDR3 runs to 12 residues. The CDR3, as DNA: TGTGCCAGCAGTTTCGGTAGAGAGACCCAGTACTTC. Translating it yields CASSFGRETQYF.

There are a few counts of this clonotype. This rearrangement joins TRBV4-3 to TRBJ2-2; 8 positions agree with TRBD2. With 4 bases clipped from V and 5 bases from J, the junction kept 15 bases outside the gene matches. The CDR3 extends over 18 amino acids. Germline loops: CDR1 LGHNA, CDR2 YSLEER. The CDR3 bases are TGCGCCAGCAGCCGAGATCGGGGAGGCGGGGGGCCGACCGGGGAGCTGTTTTTT. It translates to CASSRDRGGGGPTGELFF.

The V call is TRBV12-3 or TRBV12-4, the J call TRBJ1-5; D remains ambiguous. V lost 6 bases and J 5 bases, leaving 14 bases between the germline ends. The CDR3 contains 14 residues. CDR3: CASSSGLVYQPQHF. The CDR3 DNA reads TGTGCCAGCAGCTCAGGATTGGTGTATCAGCCCCAGCATTTT.

This chain links TRBV7-2 with TRBJ1-2; no reliable D call. Trimming left V 2 bases short and J 4 bases short, with 14 bases between. CDR3 size: 15 residues. CDR1 is SGHTA, CDR2 FQGNSA, per germline. This chain's CDR3 is CASSLLGQALYGYTF. CDR3 DNA sequence: TGTGCCAGCAGCTTATTGGGTCAAGCGCTCTATGGCTACACCTTC.

This clonotype appeared a few times. The chain couples TRBV6-5 to TRBJ2-7, with TRBD2 identical over 9 bases. CDR3 length: 17 amino acids. Germline V gives CDR1 MNHEY, CDR2 SVGAGI. V dropped 9 bases and J dropped 3; count of bases not matched to a gene: 18. DNA for the CDR3: TGTGCCAGTAGGTCTACTTCCGCGGGAGGGTTTAACTACGAGCAGTACTTC. It translates to CASRSTSAGGFNYEQYF.

V is TRBV7-8 and J is TRBJ2-1; no firm D call. CDR3 length: 11 residues. The V end was cut by 1 base, the J end by 10 bases, with 5 bases between. Germline V lookup: CDR1 SGHVS, CDR2 FQNEAQ. The CDR3 here is CASSLDREQFF. CDR3 bases: TGTGCCAGCAGCTTAGACCGGGAGCAGTTCTTC.

The J gene is TRBJ2-4, the V gene TRBV7-6, with 9 nucleotides matching TRBD1. This CDR3 is 14 amino acids long. The trim removed 5 bases at V and 7 bases at J, leaving 6 bases unmatched. Germline-derived CDR1 and CDR2 are SGHVS and FNYEAQ. CDR3 DNA sequence: TGTGCCAGCAGCCAATGCGACAGGGGGAACATTCAGTACTTC. Amino acids: CASSQCDRGNIQYF.

This clonotype was picked up a small number of times. This chain connects TRBV11-3 to TRBJ2-2; TRBD2 is a possible D gene (5 bases). This CDR3 has 13 amino acids. V gave up 1 base and J gave up 7 bases, with 7 bases separating them. From germline, CDR1 is SGHNT and CDR2 YENEEA. In DNA, the CDR3 is TGTGCCAGCAGCTTAGTGGAGGTCGGGGAGCTGTTTTTT. Encoded protein: CASSLVEVGELFF.

This chain connects TRBV27 to TRBJ2-7; D is unresolved. The CDR3 runs 15 residues. Germline V gene data show CDR1 as MNHEY and CDR2 as SMNVEV (reference sequence). With 3 bases removed from V and 1 base from J, the gap between germline ends came to 13 bases. The CDR3 here is CASSLRLSLSYEQYF. The DNA of the CDR3 is TGTGCCAGCAGTTTGAGGCTAAGTCTTTCCTACGAGCAGTACTTC.

The table lists this clonotype with a few counts. V usage is TRBV29-1 and J usage is TRBJ2-5, with D unclear. Trimming stripped 4 bases from V and 10 bases from J, with 10 bases between. CDR3 length equals 10 residues. Germline V gives CDR1 SQVTM, CDR2 ANQGSEA. CDR3 DNA sequence: TGCAGCGTTGGAGGAGCGAACCAGTACTTC. Its translation is CSVGGANQYF.

The rearrangement uses TRBV4-1 and TRBJ1-3; TRBD1 is a possible D gene (5 bases). The CDR3 contains 15 residues. Trimming stripped 2 bases from V and 0 bases from J, with 8 bases between. Germline values: CDR1 MGHRA, CDR2 YSYEKL. CDR3 DNA: TGCGCCAGCAGCCAACCCGACAGCTCTGGAAACACCATATATTTT. Translation: CASSQPDSSGNTIYF.

This chain uses TRBV12-3 or TRBV12-4 with TRBJ1-4; D gene uncertain. The CDR3 contains 14 residues. With 6 bases removed from V and 0 bases from J, the gap between germline ends came to 8 bases. The CDR3 DNA follows: TGTGCCAGCAGCTCGCTTGCAACTAATGAAAAACTGTTTTTT. Protein sequence: CASSSLATNEKLFF.

This clonotype was seen a handful of times. The chain recombines TRBV27 with TRBJ2-1, with a weak D call TRBD2 (6 bases). Germline lookup yields CDR1 MNHEY and CDR2 SMNVEV (reference sequence). The CDR3 is 16 amino acids. Deletions cut 7 bases from V and 2 bases from J, with 18 bases between. This chain's CDR3 is CASTKSMLAPYNEQFF. The CDR3 nucleotides read TGTGCCAGCACCAAATCCATGCTAGCGCCCTACAATGAGCAGTTCTTC.

The sample holds a few counts of this clonotype. The chain has TRBV7-2 and TRBJ2-5; D possibly corresponds to TRBD2 (5 bases). Trimming left V 4 bases short and J 10 bases short, with 13 bases between. Germline CDR1 SGHTA, CDR2 FQGNSA. The CDR3 contains 12 residues. The CDR3 region has the DNA TGTGCCAGCAGCTCCGCCGTTGAGGGCCAGTACTTC. It translates to CASSSAVEGQYF. Full variable domain (outside the CDR3, taken from reference TRBV7-2 and TRBJ2-5): GAGVSQSPSNKVTEKGKDVELRCDPISGHTALYWYRQSLGQGLEFLIYFQGNSAPDKSGLPSDRFSAERTGGSVSTLTIQRTQQEDSAVYLCASSSAVEGQYFGPGTRLLVL.

The chain couples TRBV18 to TRBJ2-3; a possible D gene is TRBD2 (6 bases). The CDR3 consists of 17 residues. Trimming removed 5 bases at V and 4 bases at J, with 22 bases between. Per the germline V gene, CDR1 is KGHSH and CDR2 is LQKENI. CDR3 bases: TGTGCCAGCTCATCATCCGGGACTGCCGACCGAGCAGATACGCAGTATTTT. Protein sequence: CASSSSGTADRADTQYF.

This clonotype came up a few times. The rearrangement links TRBV3-1 to TRBJ2-6; no firm D call. Germline assignment: CDR1 LGHDT and CDR2 YNNKEL (reference sequence). V was shortened by 0 bases and J by 0 bases, with 6 bases between the two germline ends. This CDR3 comprises 16 residues. CDR3 residues: CASSQDTISGANVLTF. CDR3 DNA: TGTGCCAGCAGCCAAGATACAATCTCTGGGGCCAACGTCCTGACTTTC.

The chain has TRBV20-1 and TRBJ1-1; the D is unclear. The germline CDR1 and CDR2 sequences are DFQATT and SNEGSKA (reference sequence). With 3 bases removed from V and 1 base from J, the gap between germline ends came to 9 bases. CDR3 size: 13 residues. CDR3 loop: CSARLYRNTEAFF. The CDR3 DNA sequence: TGCAGTGCTAGGCTATATCGGAACACTGAAGCTTTCTTT.

In this sample, this clonotype turned up a few times. This chain uses TRBV4-2 with TRBJ2-3; D is uncertain. CDR1 is LGHNA, CDR2 YNFKEQ, per germline. With 3 bases removed from V and 2 bases from J, the gap between germline ends came to 9 bases. The CDR3 is 14 amino acids. The CDR3 protein is CASSHQTNTDTQYF. The CDR3 DNA reads as TGTGCCAGCAGCCACCAGACCAACACAGATACGCAGTATTTT.

V usage is TRBV18 and J usage is TRBJ2-5, with 13 bases fitting TRBD2. Gene TRBJ2-1 matches the end of the DNA better, so the J call may be wrong. The V gene's germline CDR1 is KGHSH and CDR2 LQKENI. CDR3 length equals 16 residues. The CDR3 region is CASSPTGLAGLNEQFF. In nucleotides, the CDR3 is TGTGCCAGCTCACCAACGGGACTAGCGGGACTAAATGAGCAGTTCTTC.

The rearrangement links TRBV28 to TRBJ2-2; 9 bases fit TRBD1. V trimming: 7 bases; J trimming: 6 bases; junction bases outside the gene matches: 3. Germline CDR1 is MDHEN and CDR2 is SYDVKM. There are 13 residues in the CDR3. DNA of the CDR3: TGTGCCAGCAACACAGGGGGCCCCGGGGAGCTGTTTTTT. This codes for CASNTGGPGELFF.

The rearrangement links TRBV20-1 to TRBJ2-4; D may be TRBD1 (5 bases). The CDR3 extends over 14 amino acids. CDR1 and CDR2 from the germline V gene are DFQATT and SNEGSKA (reference sequence). V lost 6 bases and J 2 bases, leaving 14 bases between the germline ends. This CDR3 is CSAAPAGPKNIQYF. CDR3 DNA: TGCAGTGCCGCACCGGCAGGGCCCAAAAACATTCAGTACTTC.

This rearrangement joins TRBV20-1 to TRBJ2-1, with 7 positions matching TRBD2. CDR3 length equals 14 residues. Unmatched junction bases numbered 8, after V lost 5 bases and J lost 4 bases. Germline V gene sequence: CDR1 DFQATT, CDR2 SNEGSKA (reference sequence). CDR3 coding DNA: TGCAGTGCTCTTAGCGGGCTCCTTTACAATGAGCAGTTCTTC. Amino acids: CSALSGLLYNEQFF.

The J gene is TRBJ2-2, the V gene TRBV12-3 or TRBV12-4; 9 bases align to TRBD1. The V gene end was trimmed by 6 bases and the J gene end by 7 bases; junction bases not matched to a gene: 6. The CDR3 sequence is 14 residues long. CDR3 DNA sequence: TGTGCCAGCAGCCCGGGACAGGGTTACGGGGAGCTGTTTTTT. Its translation is CASSPGQGYGELFF.

CDR3: CATRPGGFELGETQYF. Here the CDR3 DNA reads TGTGCCACCCGGCCAGGGGGCTTTGAGTTAGGAGAGACCCAGTACTTC. V and J are TRBV24-1 and TRBJ2-5; 8 nucleotides align to TRBD1. Germline V lookup: CDR1 KGHDR, CDR2 SFDVKD. V was clipped by 9 bases and J by 4 bases; unmatched bases: 15. The CDR3 contains 16 residues.

This clonotype was seen a few times. The CDR3 region is CASSFFGASPSGAQYF. The CDR3 nucleotides are TGCGCCAGCAGCTTCTTCGGCGCCTCCCCGTCAGGGGCCCAGTACTTC. The rearrangement uses TRBV5-1 and TRBJ2-5, with D perhaps matching TRBD1 (6 bases). V shed 2 bases and J shed 9 bases, with 23 bases lying between them. The CDR3 runs 16 residues. In germline, CDR1 is SGHRS, CDR2 YFSETQ.

This clonotype has a handful of counts. This chain connects TRBV4-3 to TRBJ2-1; 10 nucleotides match TRBD2. This CDR3 is 16 amino acids long. V lost 1 base and J lost 3; bases outside the gene matches: 3. CDR1 is LGHNA and CDR2 is YSLEER in the germline V gene. CDR3 in amino acids: CASSQGIAGGYNEQFF. CDR3 sequence (DNA): TGCGCCAGCAGCCAAGGGATAGCGGGGGGCTACAATGAGCAGTTCTTC.